This T cell receptor (beta chain) was observed in a study of blood T cell repertoires in COVID-19. Looking at the study overall: There were acute and convalescent COVID-19 samples, and they came from the United States, Italy and Spain.

The authors' processing: Amplification from reference gene primers served as the basis for estimated nucleated cell counts. The data were produced by immunoSEQ multiplex PCR, yet TCRdb's version contains in-frame clones alone and is incomplete. V and J calls and clone size are copied from that table; D and trimming were computed from the DNA. Of about 220,000 clones listed, 90% are singletons. With 5 bases removed from V and 0 bases from J, the gap between germline ends came to 13 bases. Per germline, CDR1 SGHVS and CDR2 FQNEAQ. The length of the CDR3 is 15 residues. Participant age was about 18 to 89 years, and participants resided in approximately 24 US areas. Participants' own reports of clinical history determined their cohort assignment.

The rearrangement joins TRBV7-8 to TRBJ1-1; D remains ambiguous. The origin of this receptor is a young man who had been exposed to COVID-19. Sequencing was done on a sample of PBMCs or T cells enriched from blood (not recorded which). The CDR3 loop reads CASSTSRGVNTEAFF. Here the CDR3 DNA reads TGTGCCAGCAGCACCAGCCGGGGAGTGAACACTGAAGCTTTCTTT.